This T cell receptor (beta chain) was sequenced for a study of CD8+CD57+ T cells in acquired aplastic anemia. Looking at the study overall: Sorting CD4+ and CD8+ cells gave DNA averaging approximately 3 ug.

This clonotype was seen ten or more times. Its cognate antigen is unknown. Patients picked for sequencing had shown CD8+CD57+ cell expansion detected by flow cytometry. V gave up 2 bases and J gave up 3 bases; unmatched junction bases: 1. CDR1 is DFQATT, CDR2 SNEGSKA, per germline (reference sequence). This CDR3 contains 12 residues. For CDR3 and TCR beta VDJ profiling, genomic DNA was the template used. TCRdb ran MiXCR on the reads and lists one entry per CDR3 protein. This repertoire shows hundreds of thousands of distinct CDR3 sequences, about a third found once; its top ten account for 0.82%. Findings and caveats of the study: Nearly 30 CD8+ CDR3 sequences were shared between patients and controls.

Sequences were obtained from sorted CD4+, CD8+, or CD8+CD57+ T cells (not recorded which) from PBMCs. This receptor was taken from a human donor with aplastic anemia. V and J are TRBV20-1 and TRBJ2-7, with 7 bases lining up with TRBD1. CDR3 nucleotides: TGCAGTGCTAGAAGGGACAGCTACGAGCAGTACTTC. Encoded protein: CSARRDSYEQYF.